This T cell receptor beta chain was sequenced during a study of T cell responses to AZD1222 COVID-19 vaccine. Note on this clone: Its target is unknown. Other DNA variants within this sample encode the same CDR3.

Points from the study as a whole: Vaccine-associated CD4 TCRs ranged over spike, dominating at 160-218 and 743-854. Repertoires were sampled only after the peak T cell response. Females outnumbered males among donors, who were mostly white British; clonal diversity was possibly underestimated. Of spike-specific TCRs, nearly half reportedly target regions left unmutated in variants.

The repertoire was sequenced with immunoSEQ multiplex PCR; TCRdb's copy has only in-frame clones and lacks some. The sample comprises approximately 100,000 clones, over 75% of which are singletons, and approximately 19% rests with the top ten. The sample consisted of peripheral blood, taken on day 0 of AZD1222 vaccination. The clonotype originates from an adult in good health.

The CDR3 is CATSDLGGTGELFF. Written as DNA, the CDR3 is TGTGCCACCAGTGATTTGGGGGGAACCGGGGAGCTGTTTTTT. The chain uses TRBV24-1 and TRBJ2-2, with D tentatively TRBD1 or TRBD2 (5 bases each). CDR3 size: 14 residues. The V gene's germline CDR1 is KGHDR and CDR2 SFDVKD. V lost 0 bases, J lost 5 bases, and 6 bases lay in between.